The clone carrying this T cell receptor (beta chain) has more than one count but fewer than ten. What it recognizes is unknown. The data were taken from a study of early T cells in non-severe SARS-CoV-2 infection. Study-level background: The sequenced material was bulk RNA from unsorted whole blood, and its chains were unpaired.

After removal of 5 bases from V and 5 bases from J, the junction contained 5 bases not matched to a gene. This CDR3 contains 13 residues. Germline V lookup: CDR1 SNHLY, CDR2 FYNNEI. Unique molecular identifiers were affixed to single, distinct cDNA molecules. TCRdb fed the 5' RACE reads into MiXCR, producing one record per CDR3 protein. The data contain approximately 70,000 distinct CDR3 sequences, 9.5% to 12% of them singletons. The study, taken as a whole, reports: The VDJdb matching leaned toward anti-spike CD8 responses and overlooked private and CD4 specificities.

The sequence derives from an adult who was a healthcare worker with PCR-confirmed SARS-CoV-2 infection or an uninfected control (not recorded which). Here the sequenced sample was whole blood, taken at baseline. V gene TRBV2 combines with J gene TRBJ2-5; TRBD2 matches at 7 bases. The CDR3 here is CASSLRERETQYF. DNA of the CDR3: TGTGCCAGCAGTTTGCGGGAGAGGGAGACCCAGTACTTC.